Below, one TCR beta chain is given with its context. Its specificity is not known. The read terminates 3 residues before the CDR3 end, so the remaining end is supplied by the germline J gene. Profiled with immunoSEQ multiplex PCR; TCRdb holds only in-frame clones, not every one. This sample's table reports 45,000 to 50,000 clones. V shed 9 bases and J 6 bases; nucleotides not matched to a gene: 0. In germline, CDR1 is MNHGY, CDR2 SAAAGT. The CDR3 sequence is 11 residues long. This entry is derived from a study of T cells in women clearing cervical HPV infection. Whole-study findings and limits: Richness differences could reflect unmeasured T-cell content per sample. CIN3+ cases had significantly higher TCR repertoire richness than controls, but evenness did not differ.

Each participant carried one incident cervical HPV16 infection only. This receptor was taken from a woman aged 18 to 75 with a cervical HPV16 infection that either progressed to CIN3+ or cleared (not recorded which). This sequence joins TRBV6-8 and TRBJ2-1; 9 bases fit TRBD1. Sequencing was carried out using blood buffy coat. The part of the CDR3 DNA that was read is TGTGCCAGACAGGGGGCCAATGAG. Its translation is CARQGANE. The entire CDR3 sequence reads CARQGANEQFF.